The 9 T cell receptor beta chains below come from one sample, sequenced in a study of T-cell memory formation after mild COVID-19. TCRdb reprocessed the 5' RACE reads via MiXCR and lists one record per CDR3 protein. The data show around 310,000 distinct CDR3 sequences, about a sixth seen once. What was sequenced was PBMCs or a T cell subset sorted from them (not recorded which). Source of these receptors: a man aged 18 to 30 who had mild COVID-19 (a few samples of this study predate the infection). Cell type and time point are not known.

This rearrangement joins TRBV27 to TRBJ2-2; the match to TRBD1 covers 7 bases. The trim removed 6 bases at V and 5 bases at J, leaving 9 bases unmatched. Germline CDR1 and CDR2: MNHEY and SMNVEV (reference sequence). This CDR3 has 15 residues. CDR3 sequence: CASSLRQGWTGELFF. The CDR3 nucleotides are TGTGCCAGCAGCTTAAGACAGGGATGGACCGGGGAGCTGTTTTTT.

This clonotype came up a few times. The rearrangement uses TRBV30 and TRBJ2-7; tentative D call: TRBD1 (5 bases). V was clipped by 5 bases and J by 5 bases, with 19 bases between them. Germline CDR1 is GTSNPN and CDR2 is SVGIG (reference sequence). The CDR3 contains 14 residues. The CDR3 nucleotides are TGTGCCTGGGGCCGAAGCTTAAGGGGAAACGAGCAGTACTTC. The encoded protein is CAWGRSLRGNEQYF.

The chain employs TRBV7-2 and TRBJ1-3; TRBD1 might be the D (6 bases). V lost 5 bases to trimming and J lost 6 bases, with 17 bases between them. There are 15 residues in the CDR3. Per the germline V gene, CDR1 is SGHTA and CDR2 is FQGNSA. CDR3 nucleotide sequence: TGTGCCAGCAGCACAGAAACAGGGAGGACAAACACCATATATTTT. It is translated as CASSTETGRTNTIYF.

The rearrangement uses TRBV7-3 and TRBJ2-7; the match to TRBD1 covers 10 bases. The CDR3 loop spans 14 amino acids. Trimming cost V 5 bases and J 3 bases; bases outside gene matches: 4. Germline loops: CDR1 SGHTA, CDR2 FQGTGA. The CDR3 sequence is CASSHRTGGYEQYV. The CDR3 DNA is TGTGCCAGCAGCCATCGGACAGGGGGCTACGAGCAGTACGTC.

This clonotype has just a few counts. The chain carries TRBV5-4 and TRBJ2-2; TRBD2 matches at 8 bases. This CDR3 is built from 15 residues. J gave up 1 base and V 5 bases, and 4 bases lay outside the gene matches. Looked up from germline, CDR1 is SGHNT and CDR2 is YYREEE (reference sequence). The CDR3 region is CASRPAGGNTGELFF. CDR3 bases: TGTGCCAGCAGGCCCGCGGGGGGGAACACCGGGGAGCTGTTTTTT. Using reference TRBV5-4 and TRBJ2-2 for the parts outside the CDR3, the full variable domain is ETGVTQSPTHLIKTRGQQVTLRCSSQSGHNTVSWYQQALGQGPQFIFQYYREEENGRGNFPPRFSGLQFPNYSSELNVNALELDDSALYLCASRPAGGNTGELFFGEGSRLTVL.

The chain links TRBV12-5 to TRBJ2-3; D tentatively fits TRBD1 or TRBD2 (5 bases each). The V and J ends lost 2 bases and 4 bases respectively, with 13 bases between them. CDR3 length equals 15 residues. Looked up from germline, CDR1 is LGHNT and CDR2 is FRNRAP. The CDR3 DNA is TGTGCTAGTGGTTTGTCTTTGGGGGATCCAGATACGCAGTATTTT. Translating it yields CASGLSLGDPDTQYF.

The gene calls are TRBV6-9 and TRBJ1-2; 7 positions agree with TRBD1. The CDR3 contains 15 residues. Germline V CDR1 and CDR2: MNHGY, SVAAGI. The junction had 12 bases not matched to a gene; V was cut back by 6 bases and J by 5 bases. The CDR3 sequence: CASSRDSSGVYGYTF. CDR3 nucleotide sequence: TGTGCCAGCAGCCGGGACAGTAGCGGGGTTTATGGCTACACCTTC.

The sample holds a few counts of this clonotype. The V and J genes are TRBV29-1 and TRBJ1-1, with D unclear. Germline CDR1 is SQVTM and CDR2 is ANQGSEA. With 2 bases removed from V and 1 base from J, the gap between germline ends came to 17 bases. The CDR3 loop spans 16 amino acids. The CDR3 spells CSVESPSAVQNTEAFF. In DNA, the CDR3 is TGCAGCGTTGAATCGCCTTCGGCCGTTCAGAACACTGAAGCTTTCTTT.

This clonotype was counted a few times. The chain employs TRBV11-2 and TRBJ2-7, with no clear D. The V gene's germline CDR1 is SGHAT and CDR2 FQNNGV. V lost 3 bases and J 4 bases, leaving 7 bases between the germline ends. The CDR3 is 12 residues long. CDR3 DNA: TGTGCCAGCAGCTTGGGCTATTACGAGCAGTACGTC. Its translation is CASSLGYYEQYV.